This TCR beta chain was sequenced in a study of beta chain features in type 1 diabetes. Study-wide results and limits: Within each of all four CD4+ subsets, Type 1 diabetes patients had TCRB CDR3s that were moderately but significantly shorter.

The sample holds a few counts of this clone. The target antigen is unknown. The authors reverse transcribed all of the isolated RNA, so sequencing captured expressed TCRB transcripts. Repertoires were generated with immunoSEQ multiplex PCR, while TCRdb's copy carries only in-frame clones and drops some. This sample has 150,000 or so clones, with roughly a tenth found just once. CDR1 MNHEY and CDR2 SVGAGI come from the germline V gene. This CDR3 contains 12 residues. V lost 8 bases and J 8 bases, leaving 13 bases between the germline ends. The sequence derives from a man aged 18 to 35 in good health. The chain has TRBV6-5 and TRBJ2-1; D is possibly TRBD1 (6 bases). The material sequenced was central memory CD4+ T cells from blood. The CDR3 DNA is TGTGCCAGCCGATCCTGGACAGATGAGCAGTTCTTC. Translating gives CASRSWTDEQFF.